The clone carrying this TCR beta chain was counted between two and nine times. The antigen remains unidentified. Other DNA variants within this sample encode the same CDR3. The data stem from a study of cytomegalovirus exposure and HLA in healthy donors. Whole-study results and caveats: The presence/absence work took it that sequencing depth was about the same across donors. CMV serostatus stood as the only immune exposure information on hand. TCR beta chains associated with HLA were, in a later analysis, more clonally expanded than equally common others.

The PCR was carried out with 60 Vbeta primers and 13 Jbeta primers. TCRdb's copy holds only in-frame clones and misses some; the assay was immunoSEQ multiplex PCR. The repertoire holds roughly 100,000 clones, 76% seen once, with about 20% in the top ten. Germline V gene sequence: CDR1 SGHDT, CDR2 YYEEEE. The V gene lost 2 bases and the J gene lost 2 bases, with 8 bases spanning the gap. This CDR3 region has 13 residues. At sampling all donors were nominally healthy, likely with unrecorded immune exposures. J is TRBJ2-7 and V is TRBV5-6; D is possibly TRBD1 (5 bases). The origin of this receptor is a woman aged 55-69 years in good health and CMV-seropositive. Sequencing input: PBMCs. CDR3 nucleotide sequence: TGTGCCAGCAGCTTTCAGGGTGCCTACGAGCAGTACTTC. It specifies CASSFQGAYEQYF. Filled out from reference TRBV5-6 and TRBJ2-7, the complete variable domain reads DAGVTQSPTHLIKTRGQQVTLRCSPKSGHDTVSWYQQALGQGPQFIFQYYEEEERQRGNFPDRFSGHQFPNYSSELNVNALLLGDSALYLCASSFQGAYEQYFGPGTRLTVT.